The T cell receptor beta chain described here comes from a study of cytomegalovirus exposure and HLA in healthy donors. Overall study: Among the approximately 400 genotyped donors, about 81% were placed in the Caucasian-associated ancestry cluster. General study results and limits: Cytomegalovirus status was reportedly diagnosed by the classifier with high sensitivity and specificity. Analysis was carried out at a later point, and it linked a missense DCLRE1C variant to TCR beta V- and J-gene trimming.

Trimming took 3 bases from V and 1 from J, leaving 9 bases between them. This CDR3 region has 14 residues. In germline, CDR1 is MDHEN, CDR2 SYDVKM. About this clone: What it binds is not known.

With 60 Vbeta and 13 Jbeta primers, the PCR was carried out. Profiling relied on immunoSEQ multiplex PCR, and the TCRdb table lists in-frame clones only, not all of them. Among about 83,000 clones, roughly 81% were seen once, and the ten largest hold under 2%. The clonotype was recovered from a woman in her 30s in good health and CMV-seronegative. The specimen sequenced was PBMCs. This chain uses TRBV28 with TRBJ1-1; D gene uncertain. Here the CDR3 reads CASSFGERNTEAFF. The CDR3 DNA reads as TGTGCCAGCAGTTTTGGGGAGAGGAACACTGAAGCTTTCTTT.